The 28 T cell receptor beta chains below were found in one sample sequenced in a study of glioma-infiltrating T cells. Amplification of TCR alpha and beta CDR3 regions from RNA used iRepertoire nested multiplex PCR. TCRdb reanalysed the multiplex PCR reads using MiXCR and keeps one entry per CDR3 protein. The table lists roughly 350,000 distinct CDR3 sequences, roughly two fifths of them singletons, with more than 10% in the top ten. Sequencing was performed on glioma tissue, nonneoplastic brain tissue, or PBMCs (not recorded which). The receptors originated from a human donor with low-grade glioma or glioblastoma, undergoing nonglioma brain surgery, or in good health (not recorded which).

The V gene is TRBV12-3 or TRBV12-4, the J gene TRBJ2-1; a possible D gene is TRBD1 (6 bases). V lost 2 bases and J 2 bases, leaving 10 bases between the germline ends. This CDR3 spans 15 amino acids. CDR3: CASSLLQGPYNEQFF. CDR3 in DNA: TGTGCCAGCAGTTTACTACAGGGTCCCTACAATGAGCAGTTCTTC.

Details on this clonotype: Just one base apart from a much larger clone, this may be a read error. The V and J genes are TRBV28 and TRBJ1-2, with D unresolved. Germline V gene sequence: CDR1 MDHEN, CDR2 SYDVKM. CDR3 length equals 12 residues. Here the CDR3 reads CAGSLSDYGYTF. In DNA form, the CDR3 reads TGTGCCGGCAGTTTATCAGACTATGGCTACACCTTC.

In the case of this clonotype: With a much larger clone just one base away, this may be a read error. The CDR3 DNA follows: TGTGCCAGCAGGGAAGCGCGGACAGATACGAAGTATTTT. Amino acid sequence: CASREARTDTKYF. The chain is built from TRBV27 and TRBJ2-3; D is possibly TRBD1 (6 bases). CDR1 MNHEY and CDR2 SMNVEV come from the germline V gene (reference sequence). The CDR3 sequence is 13 residues long.

This clonotype was counted a few times. This rearrangement joins TRBV2 to TRBJ2-1; the D is unclear. Trimming removed 5 bases from V and 6 bases from J, with 11 bases in between. The germline V gene has CDR1 SNHLY and CDR2 FYNNEI. CDR3 size: 13 residues. As DNA, the CDR3 is TGTGCCAGCAGTTCGAACCGGGTCAATGAGCAGTTCTTC. This codes for CASSSNRVNEQFF.

This clonotype was observed a handful of times. The chain employs TRBV24-1 and TRBJ1-5; TRBD1 might be the D (6 bases). The CDR3 has 13 residues. Per the germline V gene, CDR1 is KGHDR and CDR2 is SFDVKD. Trimming took off 6 bases at V and 6 bases at J, with 11 bases between the two ends. The CDR3, as DNA: TGTGCCACCAGTTCACAGGGAGGTCAGCCCCAGCATTTT. The encoded protein is CATSSQGGQPQHF.

This clonotype was counted between two and nine times. The rearrangement links TRBV6-1 to TRBJ1-3; TRBD1 matches 8 bases. Germline V gene sequence: CDR1 MNHNS, CDR2 SASEGT. This CDR3 is 14 amino acids long. V lost 8 bases to trimming and J lost 4 bases; unmatched junction nucleotides: 7. The CDR3: CASGPRDRGNTIYF. In DNA form, the CDR3 reads TGTGCCAGCGGGCCCCGGGACAGGGGAAACACCATATATTTT.

The rearrangement joins TRBV7-6 to TRBJ2-1; 9 bases are a match to TRBD1. CDR1 and CDR2 from the germline V gene are SGHVS and FNYEAQ. Germline trimming cut 4 bases from V and 3 bases from J; bases unmatched to any gene: 7. The CDR3 consists of 16 residues. The CDR3 region is CASSYRDREFYNEQFF. In DNA, the CDR3 is TGTGCCAGCAGCTACCGGGACAGGGAATTCTACAATGAGCAGTTCTTC.

The count of this clonotype is one. The chain uses TRBV28 and TRBJ2-7, with D perhaps matching TRBD1 or TRBD2 (6 bases each). Germline V gene sequence: CDR1 MDHEN, CDR2 SYDVKM. This CDR3 is built from 15 residues. V was clipped by 3 bases and J by 7 bases, with 19 bases between them. Here the CDR3 reads CASSFTPGGYNEQYF. The CDR3 bases are TGTGCCAGCAGTTTTACTCCCGGGGGCTACAATGAGCAGTACTTC.

This clonotype was counted between two and nine times. The chain employs TRBV20-1 and TRBJ2-2; TRBD1 matches at 8 bases. The CDR3 covers 16 residues. Trimming took 0 bases from V and 5 from J; bases not matched to a gene: 8. Germline-derived CDR1 and CDR2 are DFQATT and SNEGSKA (reference sequence). CDR3 sequence reads: CSARDSRTGQTGELFF. CDR3 nucleotides: TGCAGTGCTAGAGATTCTCGGACAGGGCAAACCGGGGAGCTGTTTTTT.

The chain carries TRBV7-2 and TRBJ1-5, with 7 bases identical to TRBD1. This CDR3 comprises 15 residues. V was clipped by 2 bases and J by 2 bases; unmatched bases: 3. Per germline, CDR1 SGHTA and CDR2 FQGNSA. The CDR3 nucleotides are TGTGCCAGCAGCTTACTGGGACAGCGCAATCAGCCCCAGCATTTT. Amino acid sequence: CASSLLGQRNQPQHF.

The rearrangement joins TRBV4-1 to TRBJ2-3; 7 nucleotides align to TRBD2. With 4 bases clipped from V and 1 base from J, the junction kept 5 bases outside the gene matches. The CDR3 is made up of 15 amino acids. Germline V gene lookup returns CDR1 MGHRA and CDR2 YSYEKL. The CDR3 sequence: CASSPLAVGTDTQYF. Written as DNA, the CDR3 is TGCGCCAGCAGCCCTCTAGCGGTCGGCACAGATACGCAGTATTTT.

This clonotype was observed at least ten times. The genes are TRBV7-6 and TRBJ2-7; no firm D call. This CDR3 spans 13 amino acids. Germline assignment: CDR1 SGHVS and CDR2 FNYEAQ. V was clipped by 1 base and J by 3 bases, with 7 bases between them. The CDR3 protein is CASSLGVGYEQYF. In DNA, the CDR3 is TGTGCCAGCAGCTTAGGGGTGGGCTACGAGCAGTACTTC.

This chain links TRBV27 with TRBJ1-5; D remains ambiguous. From germline, CDR1 is MNHEY and CDR2 SMNVEV (reference sequence). With 2 bases removed from V and 7 bases from J, the gap between germline ends came to 9 bases. This CDR3 is built from 13 residues. CDR3 DNA sequence: TGTGCCAGCAGTTTAACCATGTTACAGCCCCAGCATTTT. It is translated as CASSLTMLQPQHF.

The table lists this clonotype with a few counts. The CDR3 here is CASSPLPGTSLNEQFF. CDR3 sequence (DNA): TGTGCCAGCTCACCACTCCCCGGGACTAGTCTTAATGAGCAGTTCTTC. The chain couples TRBV18 to TRBJ2-1; 8 bases agree with TRBD2. The germline V gene encodes CDR1 KGHSH and CDR2 LQKENI. The J segment lost 7 bases and the V segment lost 1 base, leaving 9 bases of the junction unmatched. This CDR3 is built from 16 residues. The full variable domain, rest sourced from reference TRBV18 and TRBJ2-1, is NAGVMQNPRHLVRRRGQEARLRCSPMKGHSHVYWYRQLPEEGLKFMVYLQKENIIDESGMPKERFSAEFPKEGPSILRIQQVVRGDSAAYFCASSPLPGTSLNEQFFGPGTRLTVL.

This sequence joins TRBV15 and TRBJ2-5, with D possibly being TRBD2 (6 bases). Germline CDR1 and CDR2: LNHNV and YYDKDF (reference sequence). The CDR3 extends over 15 amino acids. The V end lost 4 bases, the J end lost 4 bases, and 16 bases lay between the germline ends. CDR3 residues: CATSIPGGVLETQYF. The DNA of the CDR3 is TGTGCCACCAGCATCCCAGGCGGGGTCTTAGAGACCCAGTACTTC.

V and J are TRBV15 and TRBJ2-1; 10 bases match TRBD2. Germline V CDR1 and CDR2: LNHNV, YYDKDF (reference sequence). With 0 bases clipped from V and 1 base from J, the junction kept 9 bases outside the gene matches. This CDR3 comprises 19 residues. CDR3 bases: TGTGCCACCAGCAGAGATAATAGCGGGAGGAACAGGTCCTACAATGAGCAGTTCTTC. The encoded protein is CATSRDNSGRNRSYNEQFF.

The V and J genes are TRBV4-1 and TRBJ2-1; no firm D call. The V end was cut by 3 bases, the J end by 2 bases, with 17 bases between. The CDR3 is 17 amino acids. Germline V CDR1 and CDR2: MGHRA, YSYEKL. The CDR3 reads CASSQRTFRVPYNEQFF. CDR3 DNA sequence: TGCGCCAGCAGCCAGCGGACCTTTAGAGTCCCCTACAATGAGCAGTTCTTC.

This clonotype was picked up many times. The rearrangement joins TRBV27 to TRBJ1-1; tentative D call: TRBD1 (6 bases). V lost 8 bases to trimming and J lost 1 base, with 14 bases between them. Per the germline V gene, CDR1 is MNHEY and CDR2 is SMNVEV (reference sequence). There are 14 residues in the CDR3. The CDR3 is CASGMGGGNTEAFF. The CDR3 DNA sequence: TGTGCCAGCGGGATGGGAGGGGGGAACACTGAAGCTTTCTTT.

Comment on this clonotype: A much larger clone sits a single nucleotide away, making a read error possible. The J gene is TRBJ2-1, the V gene TRBV28, with D unclear. Germline V CDR1 and CDR2: MDHEN, SYDVKM. The CDR3 spans 17 residues. CDR3 sequence: CASSFPALGFSYNEQLF. The CDR3 DNA sequence: TGTGCCAGCAGTTTCCCCGCCCTAGGCTTCTCCTACAATGAGCAGCTCTTC.

Concerning this clonotype: A junction end diverges from the germline sequence, so it may reflect a read error. This chain joins TRBV11-1 and TRBJ2-5; no clear D gene. From germline, CDR1 is SGHAT and CDR2 FQDESV (reference sequence). The CDR3 extends over 13 amino acids. CDR3 amino acids: CASSFPPEETKYF. The CDR3 nucleotides read TGTGCCAGCAGCTTCCCGCCCGAGGAGACCAAGTACTTC.

In this sample, this clonotype turned up a few times. The chain is built from TRBV20-1 and TRBJ1-5; D is ambiguous. The CDR3 sequence is 14 residues long. V shed 2 bases and J shed 2 bases, with 10 bases lying between them. CDR1 and CDR2 (germline): DFQATT, SNEGSKA (reference sequence). CDR3 region: CSARYREGNQPQHF. The CDR3 nucleotides are TGCAGTGCTAGATACCGGGAGGGCAATCAGCCCCAGCATTTT.

The J gene is TRBJ2-7, the V gene TRBV7-2, with D possibly being TRBD1 or TRBD2 (5 bases each). Between the trimmed V and J ends, which lost 4 bases and 3 bases, there was a span of 13 bases. Germline CDR1 is SGHTA and CDR2 is FQGNSA. The CDR3 runs to 14 residues. The CDR3 here is CASSSQPGGYEQYF. The CDR3 bases are TGTGCCAGCAGCTCCCAACCTGGGGGCTACGAGCAGTACTTC.

In this sample, this clonotype turned up many times. The genes are TRBV28 and TRBJ2-2; D is unclear. Trimming took off 2 bases at V and 2 bases at J, with 3 bases between the two ends. The CDR3 spans 13 residues. The V gene's germline CDR1 is MDHEN and CDR2 SYDVKM. The CDR3 DNA is TGTGCCAGCAGTTTAACCAACACCGGGGAGCTGTTTTTT. This gives the protein CASSLTNTGELFF.

This clonotype has a handful of counts. V and J are TRBV25-1 and TRBJ2-5; 11 positions agree with TRBD2. Germline CDR1 MGHDK, CDR2 SYGVNS. The CDR3 has 18 residues. Germline trimming cut 7 bases from V and 4 bases from J; bases unmatched to any gene: 17. The CDR3, as DNA: TGTGCCAGCAACAGCGGGATAGCGGGAGGGCCGGTGGGAGAGACCCAGTACTTC. Amino acids: CASNSGIAGGPVGETQYF.

Only one count was recorded for this clonotype. A much larger clone sits a single nucleotide away, making a read error possible. The V call is TRBV28, the J call TRBJ2-7; 9 positions agree with TRBD1. The CDR3 contains 14 residues. CDR1 and CDR2 (germline): MDHEN, SYDVKM. CDR3 bases: TGTGCCAGCGGCGGGGGACAGGGATCCTACGGGCAGTACTTC. Translation gives CASGGGQGSYGQYF.

To note about this clonotype: The junction shows a germline mismatch at one end, possibly a read error. The chain couples TRBV6-6 to TRBJ1-6; the D gene is possibly TRBD1 (5 bases). This CDR3 has 14 amino acids. The V gene's germline CDR1 is MNHNY and CDR2 SVGAGI (reference sequence). The CDR3 nucleotides are TGTGCCGGCAGTTACCTTGACAGTAATTCACCCCTCCACTTT. Its protein is CAGSYLDSNSPLHF.

This clonotype was observed a few times. The chain uses TRBV28 and TRBJ2-5; D might be TRBD1 (6 bases). CDR3 size: 17 residues. CDR1 is MDHEN and CDR2 is SYDVKM in the germline V gene. Trimming stripped 6 bases from V and 4 bases from J, with 24 bases between. For the CDR3, the DNA is TGTGCCAGCAGCCCTGAGGTTGGCAGGGACAAAGGAGAGACCCAGTACTTC. Translation: CASSPEVGRDKGETQYF.

This clonotype was found many times. V is TRBV28 and J is TRBJ2-5, with TRBD1 as a possible D gene (5 bases). The germline CDR1 and CDR2 sequences are MDHEN and SYDVKM. Trimming cost V 2 bases and J 1 base, with 8 bases left between them. The CDR3 is 14 amino acids. The CDR3 coding sequence is TGTGCCAGCAGTTTAGCAGGGCTCCAAGAGACCCAGTACTTC. Translating it yields CASSLAGLQETQYF.